Shown below are 22 T cell receptor beta chains from a single sample sequenced in a study of Graves' ophthalmopathy and Graves' hyperthyroidism (dated by TCRdb to 2017 to 2018). The listed sequencing device is Illumina HiSeq 2000. For repertoire sequencing, TCR beta CDR3 regions were amplified from RNA transcripts. HTBI primers and the Qiagen OneStep RT-PCR kit were used in a first-round RT-PCR, which was followed by a second-round multiplex PCR, size selection and purification. TCRdb cleaned the public reads at Q25 with fastp, built clones with MiXCR and kept in-frame beta chains. Rows with one shared CDR3 protein collapse into an entry with the most common genes and DNA. Present in this sample are about 210,000 distinct CDR3 sequences, 25% to 30% of which were seen just once. 9.1% of the sample is taken by the ten largest. What was sequenced was peripheral blood. The receptor set was obtained from a man aged 50-59 years with Graves' ophthalmopathy. Donor details come from another sample of the same person, matched by shared clones.

This clonotype was seen ten or more times. The chain carries TRBV11-2 and TRBJ2-3; D not certain. V shed 6 bases and J shed 4 bases, with 14 bases lying between them. This CDR3 has 14 amino acids. CDR1 SGHAT and CDR2 FQNNGV come from the germline V gene. DNA of the CDR3: TGTGCCAGCAGAACACAGACGGCACCAGATACGCAGTATTTT. Translated, it gives CASRTQTAPDTQYF. Drawing the rest from reference TRBV11-2 and TRBJ2-3, the complete variable domain is EAGVAQSPRYKIIEKRQSVAFWCNPISGHATLYWYQQILGQGPKLLIQFQNNGVVDDSQLPKDRFSAERLKGVDSTLKIQPAKLEDSAVYLCASRTQTAPDTQYFGPGTRLTVL.

This clonotype has ten or more counts. The rearrangement uses TRBV25-1 and TRBJ1-5; maybe TRBD1 (5 bases). CDR3 length equals 14 residues. Germline V gives CDR1 MGHDK, CDR2 SYGVNS. Deletions cut 2 bases from V and 3 bases from J, with 8 bases between. The CDR3 coding sequence is TGTGCCAGCAGTGAAGAACAGGTCAATCAGCCCCAGCATTTT. This translates into CASSEEQVNQPQHF. The variable domain in full, with the rest retrieved from reference TRBV25-1 and TRBJ1-5, is EADIYQTPRYLVIGTGKKITLECSQTMGHDKMYWYQQDPGMELHLIHYSYGVNSTEKGDLSSESTVSRIRTEHFPLTLESARPSHTSQYLCASSEEQVNQPQHFGDGTRLSIL.

The chain recombines TRBV20-1 with TRBJ2-7, with D perhaps assigned TRBD1 or TRBD2 (5 bases each). The CDR3 totals 13 residues. Deletions cut 4 bases from V and 3 bases from J, with 13 bases between. The germline CDR1 and CDR2 sequences are DFQATT and SNEGSKA (reference sequence). The CDR3 DNA reads TGCAGTGCTACTCCGGGACCAATCTACGAGCAGTACTTC. Its protein is CSATPGPIYEQYF.

In this sample, this clonotype turned up many times. The chain has TRBV29-1 and TRBJ2-2; D gene ambiguous. This CDR3 is 12 amino acids long. Germline V lookup: CDR1 SQVTM, CDR2 ANQGSEA. The germline V and J ends were trimmed by 5 bases and 3 bases, with 7 bases remaining between them. The DNA for the CDR3 is TGCAGCGTTTGGGCAGACACCGGGGAGCTGTTTTTT. This gives the protein CSVWADTGELFF.

The chain uses TRBV28 and TRBJ1-2; D uncertain. Per germline, CDR1 MDHEN and CDR2 SYDVKM. V lost 6 bases, J lost 8 bases, and 13 bases lay in between. The CDR3 consists of 12 residues. The CDR3 coding sequence is TGTGCCAGCAGAACAACGGCCAACGGCTACACCTTC. Encoded protein: CASRTTANGYTF.

The sample holds many counts of this clonotype. This sequence joins TRBV7-2 and TRBJ2-7; 9 bases fit TRBD2. The CDR3 has 14 amino acids. V shed 5 bases, J shed 1 base, and the junction held 3 bases outside the gene matches. CDR1 and CDR2 (germline): SGHTA, FQGNSA. The CDR3 here is CASSASGISYEQYF. For the CDR3, the DNA is TGTGCCAGCAGCGCTAGCGGGATATCCTACGAGCAGTACTTC.

This clonotype came up once. The chain links TRBV6-2 or TRBV6-3 to TRBJ2-7, with TRBD1 matching 7 bases. This CDR3 is 14 amino acids long. The germline CDR1 and CDR2 sequences are MNHEY and SVGEGT. Germline trimming cut 6 bases from V and 5 bases from J; bases unmatched to any gene: 10. This chain's CDR3 is CASSLTGAVNEQYF. The CDR3 DNA sequence: TGTGCCAGCAGCTTAACAGGGGCCGTAAACGAGCAGTACTTC.

Many counts were recorded for this clonotype. The rearrangement uses TRBV27 and TRBJ1-2; TRBD1 aligns across 8 bases. After removal of 7 bases from V and 3 bases from J, the junction contained 4 bases not matched to a gene. This CDR3 contains 13 residues. Germline V gives CDR1 MNHEY, CDR2 SMNVEV (reference sequence). The CDR3 protein is CASKLTGDYGYTF. The CDR3 coding sequence is TGTGCCAGCAAGCTGACAGGGGACTATGGCTACACCTTC.

This clonotype was observed many times. The chain employs TRBV9 and TRBJ2-7; TRBD2 matches 11 bases. Germline loops: CDR1 SGDLS, CDR2 YYNGEE. The J segment lost 1 base and the V segment lost 3 bases, leaving 3 bases of the junction unmatched. The CDR3 has 15 amino acids. The CDR3 loop reads CASSGGTSGSYEQYF. DNA of the CDR3: TGTGCCAGCAGCGGGGGGACTAGCGGATCCTACGAGCAGTACTTC. Full variable domain (remainder filled in from reference TRBV9 and TRBJ2-7): DSGVTQTPKHLITATGQRVTLRCSPRSGDLSVYWYQQSLDQGLQFLIQYYNGEERAKGNILERFSAQQFPDLHSELNLSSLELGDSALYFCASSGGTSGSYEQYFGPGTRLTVT.

The CDR3 sequence: CSARQGGLETQYF. The CDR3 DNA sequence: TGCAGTGCTAGACAGGGCGGGCTTGAGACCCAGTACTTC. The V gene is TRBV20-1, the J gene TRBJ2-5; D tentatively reads TRBD1 or TRBD2 (5 bases each). Germline lookup yields CDR1 DFQATT and CDR2 SNEGSKA (reference sequence). V was pared by 2 bases and J by 5 bases, with 12 bases between. The CDR3 runs to 13 residues.

This clonotype was observed at least ten times. This chain joins TRBV2 and TRBJ1-1; no definite D call. CDR3 length equals 11 residues. V shed 3 bases and J shed 11 bases, with 10 bases lying between them. CDR1 and CDR2 from the germline V gene are SNHLY and FYNNEI. CDR3 nucleotide sequence: TGTGCCAGCAGTGAGACCGTCGGGGCTTTCTTT. Encoded protein: CASSETVGAFF.

The V and J genes are TRBV6-1 and TRBJ2-7, with 7 bases that match TRBD2. Trimming cost V 5 bases and J 3 bases; bases outside gene matches: 7. The length of the CDR3 is 14 residues. Germline CDR1 MNHNS, CDR2 SASEGT. CDR3 bases: TGTGCCAGCAGTCATGGAGCGGGGAACTACGAGCAGTACTTC. This encodes CASSHGAGNYEQYF.

This clonotype was recorded at least ten times. This chain uses TRBV6-5 with TRBJ2-7, with 12 bases fitting TRBD2. Per germline, CDR1 MNHEY and CDR2 SVGAGI. This CDR3 contains 20 residues. V shed 2 bases and J 5 bases; nucleotides not matched to a gene: 19. The CDR3 nucleotides read TGTGCCAGCAGTTACCGCCGTGGGTCTAGCGGGAGGGCCCCTCGGCACGAGCAGTACTTC. Protein: CASSYRRGSSGRAPRHEQYF.

The V and J genes are TRBV6-1 and TRBJ2-5, with 13 bases aligning to TRBD2. Per the germline V gene, CDR1 is MNHNS and CDR2 is SASEGT. There are 14 residues in the CDR3. Trimming at V came to 8 bases and at J to 5 bases, leaving 5 bases not matched to a gene. The CDR3 protein is CASGTSGTGETQYF. Here the CDR3 DNA reads TGTGCCAGCGGGACTAGCGGGACGGGGGAGACCCAGTACTTC.

This clonotype was found many times. The chain uses TRBV7-3 and TRBJ2-7; 8 nucleotides agree with TRBD2. With V trimmed by 5 bases and J by 6 bases, 6 bases remained unmatched. There are 13 residues in the CDR3. Germline CDR1 reads SGHTA; CDR2 reads FQGTGA. CDR3 sequence (DNA): TGTGCCAGCAGCAAACAGGGACTAGGCGAGCAGTACTTC. It is translated as CASSKQGLGEQYF.

This clonotype showed up many times. The chain uses TRBV24-1 and TRBJ2-1, with a possible D match to TRBD2 (6 bases). The CDR3 is made up of 15 amino acids. V shed 5 bases and J shed 4 bases, with 14 bases lying between them. Germline values: CDR1 KGHDR, CDR2 SFDVKD. The CDR3 loop reads CATSVSGVGYNEQFF. The CDR3 DNA reads TGTGCCACCAGTGTTTCGGGAGTTGGTTACAATGAGCAGTTCTTC.

There are many counts of this clonotype. V usage is TRBV28 and J usage is TRBJ1-5; no clear D gene. V lost 6 bases and J 2 bases, leaving 14 bases between the germline ends. This CDR3 contains 15 residues. Germline values: CDR1 MDHEN, CDR2 SYDVKM. CDR3 DNA: TGTGCCAGCAGCCAAGGGATCGGAGGCAATCAGCCCCAGCATTTT. Its protein product is CASSQGIGGNQPQHF.

The V gene is TRBV27, the J gene TRBJ1-1; D is unclear. CDR3 length: 16 amino acids. The V end lost 0 bases, the J end lost 0 bases, and 11 bases lay between the germline ends. The germline V gene has CDR1 MNHEY and CDR2 SMNVEV (reference sequence). CDR3 loop: CASSLSLRAVNTEAFF. In DNA, the CDR3 is TGTGCCAGCAGTTTATCCCTCCGGGCGGTGAACACTGAAGCTTTCTTT.

This clonotype was detected many times. This rearrangement joins TRBV6-1 to TRBJ2-7; tentatively, D is TRBD2 (6 bases). Germline V gene sequence: CDR1 MNHNS, CDR2 SASEGT. This CDR3 is built from 17 residues. V was clipped by 1 base and J by 3 bases, with 19 bases between them. As DNA, the CDR3 is TGTGCCAGCAGTGAAGGGTTGAATAGTGGGAGGCTCTACGAGCAGTACTTC. This encodes CASSEGLNSGRLYEQYF.

This clonotype was found many times. The J gene is TRBJ2-2, the V gene TRBV6-1; TRBD1 might be the D (5 bases). Germline CDR1 reads MNHNS; CDR2 reads SASEGT. The CDR3 has 13 residues. V was shortened by 6 bases and J by 1 base, with 6 bases between the two germline ends. CDR3 protein: CASRTGNTGELFF. CDR3 nucleotides: TGTGCCAGCAGAACAGGGAACACCGGGGAGCTGTTTTTT.

There are many counts of this clonotype. The rearrangement joins TRBV6-2 or TRBV6-3 to TRBJ2-7; D gene uncertain. V was clipped by 5 bases and J by 2 bases, with 19 bases between them. This CDR3 is built from 16 residues. The germline CDR1 and CDR2 sequences are MNHEY and SVGEGT. The CDR3 nucleotides are TGTGCCAGCAGTGGAAAGACGGCTCCCCGTCCCTACGAGCAGTACTTC. Its translation: CASSGKTAPRPYEQYF.

The V call is TRBV11-2, the J call TRBJ1-2, with 7 bases matching TRBD1. Germline loops: CDR1 SGHAT, CDR2 FQNNGV. The CDR3 totals 14 residues. V gave up 5 bases and J gave up 10 bases; unmatched junction bases: 13. CDR3 nucleotides: TGTGCCAGCAGCCCTGACGTCGGGACAGACGACTACACCTTC. It specifies CASSPDVGTDDYTF.